This TCR beta chain was sequenced for a study of PD-1 blockade in classical Hodgkin lymphoma. Study-wide results and limits: Significant TCR diversity gains by C4D1 occurred in CD4+ but not CD8+ cells. What caused the repertoire differences, perhaps disease activity or prior therapy, remains undefined. It was reported that newly diagnosed patients had less baseline TCR diversity than healthy donors.

Each patient experienced a relapse that followed autologous stem cell transplantation, and brentuximab vedotin exposure varied. Magnetic negative selection isolated CD8+ T cells from thawed PBMCs. V was shortened by 5 bases and J by 3 bases, with 13 bases between the two germline ends. CDR1 and CDR2 (germline): LGHNA, YSLEER. The CDR3 is 14 amino acids. The repertoire was sequenced with immunoSEQ multiplex PCR; TCRdb's copy has only in-frame clones and lacks some. This sample has 4,300 or so clones, with 77% found just once. Regarding this clone: Its target is unknown.

The V call is TRBV4-3, the J call TRBJ1-1; a weak D match, TRBD1 (5 bases). Material: CD8+ T cells from blood, obtained at baseline. This TCR came from a human donor with classical Hodgkin lymphoma. The CDR3 is CASSDRGIDTEAFF. Written as DNA, the CDR3 is TGCGCCAGCAGCGACAGAGGGATCGACACTGAAGCTTTCTTT.